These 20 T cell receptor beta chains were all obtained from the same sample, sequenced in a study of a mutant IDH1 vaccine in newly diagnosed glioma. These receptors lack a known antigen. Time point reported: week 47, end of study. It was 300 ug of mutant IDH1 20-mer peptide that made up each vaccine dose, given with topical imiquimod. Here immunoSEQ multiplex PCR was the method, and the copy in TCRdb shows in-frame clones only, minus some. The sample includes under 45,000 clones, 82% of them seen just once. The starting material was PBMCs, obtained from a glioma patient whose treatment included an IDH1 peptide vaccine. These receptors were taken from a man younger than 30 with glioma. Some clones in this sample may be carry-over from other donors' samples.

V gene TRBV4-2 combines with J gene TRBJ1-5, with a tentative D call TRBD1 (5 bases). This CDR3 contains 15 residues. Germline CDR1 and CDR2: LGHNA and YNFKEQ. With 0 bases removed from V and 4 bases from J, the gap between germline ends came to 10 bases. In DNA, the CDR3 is TGTGCCAGCAGCCAAGATAACAGGCCTAATCAGCCCCAGCATTTT. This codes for CASSQDNRPNQPQHF.

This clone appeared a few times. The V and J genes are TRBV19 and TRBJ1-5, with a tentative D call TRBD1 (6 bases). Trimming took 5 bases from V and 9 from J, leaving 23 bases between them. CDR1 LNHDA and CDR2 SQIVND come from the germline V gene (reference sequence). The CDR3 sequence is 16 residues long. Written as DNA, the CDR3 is TGTGCCAGTAGTTTCGGGGGGCGGGCCCGTCGACGGCCCCAGCATTTT. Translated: CASSFGGRARRRPQHF.

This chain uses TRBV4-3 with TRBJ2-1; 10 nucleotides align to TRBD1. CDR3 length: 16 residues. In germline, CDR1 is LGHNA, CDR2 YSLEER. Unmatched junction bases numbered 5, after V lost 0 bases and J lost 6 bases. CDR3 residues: CASSQELDRGGNEQFF. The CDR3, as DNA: TGCGCCAGCAGCCAAGAGCTGGACAGGGGGGGCAATGAGCAGTTCTTC.

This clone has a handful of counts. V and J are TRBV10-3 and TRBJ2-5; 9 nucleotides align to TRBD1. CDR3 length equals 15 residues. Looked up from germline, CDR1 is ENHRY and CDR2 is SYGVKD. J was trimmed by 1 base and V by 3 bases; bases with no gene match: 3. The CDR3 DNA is TGTGCCATCAGTGATCCGGGACAGGGCCAAGAGACCCAGTACTTC. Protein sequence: CAISDPGQGQETQYF.

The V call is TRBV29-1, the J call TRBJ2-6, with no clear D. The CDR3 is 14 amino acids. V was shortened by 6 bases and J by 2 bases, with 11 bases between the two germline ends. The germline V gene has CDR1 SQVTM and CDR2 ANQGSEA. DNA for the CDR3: TGCAGCGTCGCGATTGGCACTGGGGCCAACGTCCTGACTTTC. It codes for CSVAIGTGANVLTF.

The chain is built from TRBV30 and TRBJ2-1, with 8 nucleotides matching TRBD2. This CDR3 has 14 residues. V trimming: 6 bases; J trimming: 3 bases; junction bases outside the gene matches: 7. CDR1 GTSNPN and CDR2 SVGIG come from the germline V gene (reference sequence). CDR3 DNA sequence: TGTGCCTGCCTTTCGGGAGGGATCTACAATGAGCAGTTCTTC. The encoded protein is CACLSGGIYNEQFF.

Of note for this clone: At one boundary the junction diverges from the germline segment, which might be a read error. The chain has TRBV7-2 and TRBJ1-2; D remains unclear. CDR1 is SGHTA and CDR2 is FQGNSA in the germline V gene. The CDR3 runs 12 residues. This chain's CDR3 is CASTLNPGRYTF. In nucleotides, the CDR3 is TGTGCCAGCACCTTAAATCCGGGCCGCTACACCTTC.

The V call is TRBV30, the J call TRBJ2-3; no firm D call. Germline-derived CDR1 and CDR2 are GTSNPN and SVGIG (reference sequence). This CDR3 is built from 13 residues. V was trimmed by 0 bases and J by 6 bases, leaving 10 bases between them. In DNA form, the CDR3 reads TGTGCCTGGAGTGTACGGGTGGGGGATACGCAGTATTTT. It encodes CAWSVRVGDTQYF.

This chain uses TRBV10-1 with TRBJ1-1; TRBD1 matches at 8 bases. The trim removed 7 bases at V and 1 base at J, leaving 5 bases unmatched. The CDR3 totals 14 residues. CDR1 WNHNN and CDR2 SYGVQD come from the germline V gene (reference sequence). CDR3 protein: CASTGTGANTEAFF. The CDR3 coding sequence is TGCGCCAGCACGGGGACAGGCGCGAACACTGAAGCTTTCTTT.

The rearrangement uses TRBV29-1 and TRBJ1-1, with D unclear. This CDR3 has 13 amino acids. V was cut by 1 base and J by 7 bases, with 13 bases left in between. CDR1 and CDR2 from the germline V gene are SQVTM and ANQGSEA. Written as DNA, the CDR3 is TGCAGCGTTGAAGCCTTACTCTTGCGTGAAGCTTTCTTT. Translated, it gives CSVEALLLREAFF.

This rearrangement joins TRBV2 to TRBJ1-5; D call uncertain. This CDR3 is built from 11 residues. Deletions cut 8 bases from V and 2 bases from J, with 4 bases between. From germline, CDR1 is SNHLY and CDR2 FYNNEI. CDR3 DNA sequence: TGTGCCAGCGGGGGCAATCAGCCCCAGCATTTT. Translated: CASGGNQPQHF.

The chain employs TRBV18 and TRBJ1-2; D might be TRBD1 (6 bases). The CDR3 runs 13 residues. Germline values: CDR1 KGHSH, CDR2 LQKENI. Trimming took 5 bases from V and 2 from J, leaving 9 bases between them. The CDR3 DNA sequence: TGTGCCAGCTCATCCCAGGGGAACTATGGCTACACCTTC. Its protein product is CASSSQGNYGYTF.

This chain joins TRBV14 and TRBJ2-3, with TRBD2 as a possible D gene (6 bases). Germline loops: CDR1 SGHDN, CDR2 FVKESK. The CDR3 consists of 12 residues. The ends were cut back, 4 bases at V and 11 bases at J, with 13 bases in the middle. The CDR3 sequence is CASSPGLTLQYF. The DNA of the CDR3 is TGTGCCAGCAGCCCCGGACTAACCCTGCAGTATTTT.

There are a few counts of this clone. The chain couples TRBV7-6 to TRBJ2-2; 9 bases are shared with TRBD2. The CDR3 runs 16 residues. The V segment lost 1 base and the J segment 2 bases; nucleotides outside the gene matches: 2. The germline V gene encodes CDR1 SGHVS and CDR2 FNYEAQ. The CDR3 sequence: CASSLGLAANTGELFF. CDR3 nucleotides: TGTGCCAGCAGCTTAGGACTAGCGGCAAACACCGGGGAGCTGTTTTTT.

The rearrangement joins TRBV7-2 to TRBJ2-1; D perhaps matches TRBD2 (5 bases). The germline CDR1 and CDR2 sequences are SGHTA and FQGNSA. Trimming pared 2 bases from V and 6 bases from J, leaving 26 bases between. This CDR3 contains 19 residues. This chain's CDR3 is CASSLNSLALPPYGNEQFF. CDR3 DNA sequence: TGTGCCAGCAGCTTAAATAGCCTAGCTCTTCCCCCTTACGGCAATGAGCAGTTCTTC.

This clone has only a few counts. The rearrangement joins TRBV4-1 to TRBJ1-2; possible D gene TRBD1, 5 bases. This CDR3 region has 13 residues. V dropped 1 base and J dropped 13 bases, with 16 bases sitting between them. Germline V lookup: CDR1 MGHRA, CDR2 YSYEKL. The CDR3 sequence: CASSQAGAKGCTF. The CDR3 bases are TGCGCCAGCAGCCAAGCAGGCGCCAAGGGGTGCACCTTC.

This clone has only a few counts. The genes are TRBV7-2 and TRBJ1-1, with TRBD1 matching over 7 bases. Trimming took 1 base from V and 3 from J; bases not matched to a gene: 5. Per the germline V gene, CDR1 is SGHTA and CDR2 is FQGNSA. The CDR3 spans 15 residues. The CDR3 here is CASSLVGGGHTEAFF. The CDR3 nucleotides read TGTGCCAGCAGCTTAGTGGGAGGGGGCCACACTGAAGCTTTCTTT.

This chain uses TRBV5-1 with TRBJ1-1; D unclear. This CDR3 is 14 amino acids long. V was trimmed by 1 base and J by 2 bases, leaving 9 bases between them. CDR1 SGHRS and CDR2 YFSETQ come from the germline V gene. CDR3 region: CASSLLTPNTEAFF. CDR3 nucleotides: TGCGCCAGCAGCTTGCTGACACCTAACACTGAAGCTTTCTTT. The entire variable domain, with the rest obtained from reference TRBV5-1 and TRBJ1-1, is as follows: KAGVTQTPRYLIKTRGQQVTLSCSPISGHRSVSWYQQTPGQGLQFLFEYFSETQRNKGNFPGRFSGRQFSNSRSEMNVSTLELGDSALYLCASSLLTPNTEAFFGQGTRLTVV.

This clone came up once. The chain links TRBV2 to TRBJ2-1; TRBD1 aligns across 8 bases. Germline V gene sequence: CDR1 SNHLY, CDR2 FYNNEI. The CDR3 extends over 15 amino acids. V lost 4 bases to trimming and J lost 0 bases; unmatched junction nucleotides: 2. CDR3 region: CASSAQGASYNEQFF. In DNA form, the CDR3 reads TGTGCCAGCAGTGCGCAGGGGGCCTCCTACAATGAGCAGTTCTTC.

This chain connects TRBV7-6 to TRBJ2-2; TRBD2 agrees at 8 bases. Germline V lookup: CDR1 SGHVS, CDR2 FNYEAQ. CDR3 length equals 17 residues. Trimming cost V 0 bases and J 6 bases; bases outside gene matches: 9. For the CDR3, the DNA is TGTGCCAGCAGCTTAGCGACGATAGCGGGGTTGGCCGGGGAGCTGTTTTTT. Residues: CASSLATIAGLAGELFF.